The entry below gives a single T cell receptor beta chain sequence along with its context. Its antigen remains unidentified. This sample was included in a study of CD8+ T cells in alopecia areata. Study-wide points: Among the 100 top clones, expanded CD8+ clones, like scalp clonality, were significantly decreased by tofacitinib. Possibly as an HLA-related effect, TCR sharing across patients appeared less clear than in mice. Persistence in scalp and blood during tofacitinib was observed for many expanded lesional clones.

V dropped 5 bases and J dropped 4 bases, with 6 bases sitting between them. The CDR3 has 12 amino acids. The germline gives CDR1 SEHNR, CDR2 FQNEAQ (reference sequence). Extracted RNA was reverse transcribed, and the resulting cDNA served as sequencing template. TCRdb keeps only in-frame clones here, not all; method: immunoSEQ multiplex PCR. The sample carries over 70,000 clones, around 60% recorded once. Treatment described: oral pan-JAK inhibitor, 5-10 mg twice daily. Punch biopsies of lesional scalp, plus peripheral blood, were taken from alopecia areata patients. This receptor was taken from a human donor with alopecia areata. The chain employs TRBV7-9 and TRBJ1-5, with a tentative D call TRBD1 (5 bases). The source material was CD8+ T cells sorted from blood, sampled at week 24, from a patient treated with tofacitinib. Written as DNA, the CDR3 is TGTGCCAGCAGCCCAGGGAATCAGCCCCAGCATTTT. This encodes CASSPGNQPQHF.